In its sample, the clone carrying this TCR beta chain was seen a few times. Its target is unknown. This entry belongs to a study of Ad26.COV2.S vaccination and SARS-CoV-2 variants. Treatment of the sample: around 19 received Ad26.COV2.S at low or high dose, single or two shots; about 5 received placebo; per-sample allocation not given. Repertoires come from day 63 after the first vaccine or placebo injection. The data were produced by immunoSEQ multiplex PCR, yet TCRdb's version contains in-frame clones alone and is incomplete. The top ten clones hold over 1.3% of a sample with fewer than 800,000 clones, around 89% of them seen once. Study conclusions and caveats: Spike-specific responses of CD8+ and CD4+ T cells were reported to display substantial breadth after vaccination.

Sequencing used peripheral blood, obtained in a trial of Ad26.COV2.S vaccine versus placebo. The sequence derives from a person between 18 and 59 years old who received the Ad26.COV2.S COVID-19 vaccine or a placebo.

In DNA form, the CDR3 reads TGCGCCAGCAGCCAAGCCAGCTCGAACACTGAAGCTTTCTTT. It encodes CASSQASSNTEAFF. The rearrangement uses TRBV5-1 and TRBJ1-1; no definite D call. The CDR3 is 14 amino acids. Trimming removed 4 bases at V and 1 base at J, with 11 bases between. Germline V gives CDR1 SGHRS, CDR2 YFSETQ. Variable domain in full (rest from reference TRBV5-1 and TRBJ1-1): KAGVTQTPRYLIKTRGQQVTLSCSPISGHRSVSWYQQTPGQGLQFLFEYFSETQRNKGNFPGRFSGRQFSNSRSEMNVSTLELGDSALYLCASSQASSNTEAFFGQGTRLTVV.